These 8 T cell receptor beta chains came from one sample sequenced in a study of cytotoxic CD8 clonotypes in ibrutinib-treated CLL (dated by TCRdb to about 2021). Library preparation used the immunoSEQ multiplex PCR assay. TCRdb stores this immuneACCESS table with in-frame sequences only. Part of the clones is absent; in the studies checked, under half of the shortfall reflects unresolved V genes, and no reason is known for the rest. Here the sample has about 130,000 clones; roughly 83% occur a single time. Roughly 13% of the sample is in the top ten clones. Interpreted using the paper, the time point label stands for: roughly 12 months on ibrutinib. Sample: PBMCs, taken after 12 months of ibrutinib treatment. These receptors all come from a human donor with chronic lymphocytic leukemia.

V and J are TRBV9 and TRBJ2-5, with TRBD2 matching over 7 bases. After removal of 4 bases from V and 0 bases from J, the junction contained 9 bases not matched to a gene. The CDR3 is made up of 16 amino acids. Germline values: CDR1 SGDLS, CDR2 YYNGEE. The CDR3 loop reads CASSTSPGLYQETQYF. CDR3 DNA sequence: TGTGCCAGCAGCACATCCCCGGGACTATACCAAGAGACCCAGTACTTC.

This chain joins TRBV5-4 and TRBJ2-1, with a possible D match to TRBD2 (6 bases). Germline lookup yields CDR1 SGHNT and CDR2 YYREEE (reference sequence). The CDR3 totals 13 residues. The V and J ends lost 5 bases and 9 bases respectively, with 15 bases between them. The CDR3 coding sequence is TGTGCCAGCAGATGGAGGGAGGCGGGTGAGCAGTTCTTC. As protein: CASRWREAGEQFF. Combining the CDR3 with reference TRBV5-4 and TRBJ2-1 gives the whole variable domain ETGVTQSPTHLIKTRGQQVTLRCSSQSGHNTVSWYQQALGQGPQFIFQYYREEENGRGNFPPRFSGLQFPNYSSELNVNALELDDSALYLCASRWREAGEQFFGPGTRLTVL.

J is TRBJ1-2 and V is TRBV18, with a tentative D call TRBD1 (6 bases). CDR1 and CDR2 from the germline V gene are KGHSH and LQKENI. CDR3 size: 15 residues. Trimming left V 1 base short and J 4 bases short, with 13 bases between. The CDR3, as DNA: TGTGCCAGCTCACCACAGACAGGATCTCCCTATGGCTACACCTTC. Protein: CASSPQTGSPYGYTF. Full variable domain (missing parts from reference TRBV18 and TRBJ1-2): NAGVMQNPRHLVRRRGQEARLRCSPMKGHSHVYWYRQLPEEGLKFMVYLQKENIIDESGMPKERFSAEFPKEGPSILRIQQVVRGDSAAYFCASSPQTGSPYGYTFGSGTRLTVV.

The V call is TRBV7-2, the J call TRBJ2-7; D is unclear. The V gene's germline CDR1 is SGHTA and CDR2 FQGNSA. The CDR3 extends over 16 amino acids. V lost 1 base and J lost 2, with 15 bases in between. This CDR3 reads CASSLGLGSRAYEQYF. The CDR3 coding sequence is TGTGCCAGCAGCTTAGGGCTTGGTAGTAGGGCCTACGAGCAGTACTTC. The variable domain in full, with the rest retrieved from reference TRBV7-2 and TRBJ2-7, is GAGVSQSPSNKVTEKGKDVELRCDPISGHTALYWYRQSLGQGLEFLIYFQGNSAPDKSGLPSDRFSAERTGGSVSTLTIQRTQQEDSAVYLCASSLGLGSRAYEQYFGPGTRLTVT.

The chain is built from TRBV28 and TRBJ2-2, with 7 bases identical to TRBD2. CDR3 length: 17 residues. CDR1 is MDHEN and CDR2 is SYDVKM in the germline V gene. V dropped 1 base and J dropped 2; count of bases not matched to a gene: 7. The CDR3 DNA reads as TGTGCCAGCAGTTTATATTTGGGGGAGGGAAACACCGGGGAGCTGTTTTTT. Its translation is CASSLYLGEGNTGELFF.

The chain employs TRBV30 and TRBJ2-3; TRBD2 matches 7 bases. The CDR3 is made up of 14 amino acids. V lost 3 bases and J lost 2; bases outside the gene matches: 5. Per germline, CDR1 GTSNPN and CDR2 SVGIG (reference sequence). CDR3 in DNA: TGTGCCTGGAGGACGGGAGGCGTCACAGATACGCAGTATTTT. This translates into CAWRTGGVTDTQYF.

This clone has just one count. The rearrangement links TRBV10-3 to TRBJ1-3; a weak D match, TRBD1 (5 bases). Per germline, CDR1 ENHRY and CDR2 SYGVKD. V lost 8 bases to trimming and J lost 8 bases, with 13 bases between them. CDR3 length equals 12 residues. The CDR3 spells CAIGDSADTIYF. The CDR3 nucleotides are TGTGCCATCGGGGACTCGGCGGACACCATATATTTT.

This rearrangement joins TRBV2 to TRBJ2-4; the match to TRBD1 covers 8 bases. J lost 7 bases, V lost 6 bases, and 5 bases had no gene match. CDR3 size: 13 residues. In germline, CDR1 is SNHLY, CDR2 FYNNEI. The CDR3 is CASSGQGPNIQYF. The CDR3 DNA sequence: TGTGCCAGCAGCGGACAGGGTCCGAACATTCAGTACTTC.